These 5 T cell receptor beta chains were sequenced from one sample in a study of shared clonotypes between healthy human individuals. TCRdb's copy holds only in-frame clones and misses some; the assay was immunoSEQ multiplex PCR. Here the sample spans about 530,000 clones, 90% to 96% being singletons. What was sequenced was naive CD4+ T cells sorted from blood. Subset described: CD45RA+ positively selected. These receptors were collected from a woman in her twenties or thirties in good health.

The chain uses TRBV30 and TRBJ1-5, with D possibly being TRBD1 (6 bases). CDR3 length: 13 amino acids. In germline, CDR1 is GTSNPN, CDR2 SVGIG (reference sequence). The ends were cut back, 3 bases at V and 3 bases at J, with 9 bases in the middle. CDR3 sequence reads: CAWRSGVNQPQHF. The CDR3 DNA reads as TGTGCCTGGAGGTCAGGGGTCAATCAGCCCCAGCATTTT. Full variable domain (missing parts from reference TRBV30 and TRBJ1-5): SQTIHQWPATLVQPVGSPLSLECTVEGTSNPNLYWYRQAAGRGLQLLFYSVGIGQISSEVPQNLSASRPQDRQFILSSKKLLLSDSGFYLCAWRSGVNQPQHFGDGTRLSIL.

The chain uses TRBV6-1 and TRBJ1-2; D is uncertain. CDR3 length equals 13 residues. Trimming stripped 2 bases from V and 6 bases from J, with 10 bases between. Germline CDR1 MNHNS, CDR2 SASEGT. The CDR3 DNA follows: TGTGCCAGCAGTGAATATCGGGATGATGGCTACACCTTC. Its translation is CASSEYRDDGYTF.

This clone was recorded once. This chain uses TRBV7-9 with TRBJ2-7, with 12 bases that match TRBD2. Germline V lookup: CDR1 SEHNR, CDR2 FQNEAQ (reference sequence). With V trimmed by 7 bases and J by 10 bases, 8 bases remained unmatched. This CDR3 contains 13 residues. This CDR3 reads CASMRLAGGKQYF. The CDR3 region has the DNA TGTGCCAGCATGCGGCTAGCGGGAGGGAAACAGTACTTC.

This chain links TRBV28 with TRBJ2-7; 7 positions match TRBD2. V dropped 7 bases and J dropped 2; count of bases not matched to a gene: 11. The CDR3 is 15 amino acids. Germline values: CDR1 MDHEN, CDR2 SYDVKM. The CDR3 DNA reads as TGTGCCAGCATTAATAGCGGGTTCGCCGCCTACGAGCAGTACTTC. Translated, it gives CASINSGFAAYEQYF.

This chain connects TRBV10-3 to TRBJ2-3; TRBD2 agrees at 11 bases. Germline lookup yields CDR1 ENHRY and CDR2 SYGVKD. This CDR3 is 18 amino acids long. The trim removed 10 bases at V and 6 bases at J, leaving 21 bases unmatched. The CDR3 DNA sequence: TGTGCCACCCTTTATGGGGTAGGGACTAGCGGACTCCCGGATACGCAGTATTTT. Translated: CATLYGVGTSGLPDTQYF.